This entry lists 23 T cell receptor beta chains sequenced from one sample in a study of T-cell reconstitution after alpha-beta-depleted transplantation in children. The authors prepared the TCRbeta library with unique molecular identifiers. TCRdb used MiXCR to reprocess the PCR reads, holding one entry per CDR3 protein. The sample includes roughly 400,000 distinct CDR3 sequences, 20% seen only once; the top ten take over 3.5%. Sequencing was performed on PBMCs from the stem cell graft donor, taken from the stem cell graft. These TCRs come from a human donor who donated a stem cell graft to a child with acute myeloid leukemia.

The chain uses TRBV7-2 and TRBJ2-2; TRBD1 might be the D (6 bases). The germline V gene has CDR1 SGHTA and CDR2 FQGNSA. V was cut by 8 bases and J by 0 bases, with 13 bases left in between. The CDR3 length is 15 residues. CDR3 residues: CASPLGATNTGELFF. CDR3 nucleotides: TGTGCCAGCCCCCTGGGGGCCACGAACACCGGGGAGCTGTTTTTT.

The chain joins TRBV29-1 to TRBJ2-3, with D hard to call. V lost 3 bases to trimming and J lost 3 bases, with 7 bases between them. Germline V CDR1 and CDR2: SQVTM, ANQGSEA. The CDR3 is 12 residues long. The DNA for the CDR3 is TGCAGCGTTGATCCCTCGACAGATACGCAGTATTTT. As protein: CSVDPSTDTQYF.

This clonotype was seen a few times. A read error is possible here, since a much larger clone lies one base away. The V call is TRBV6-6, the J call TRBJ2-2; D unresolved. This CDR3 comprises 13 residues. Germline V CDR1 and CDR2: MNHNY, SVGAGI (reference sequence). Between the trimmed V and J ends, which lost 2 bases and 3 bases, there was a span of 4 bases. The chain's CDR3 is CASSYRDTGELFF. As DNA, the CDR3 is TGTGCCAGCAGTTACAGGGACACCGGGGAGCTGTTTTTT.

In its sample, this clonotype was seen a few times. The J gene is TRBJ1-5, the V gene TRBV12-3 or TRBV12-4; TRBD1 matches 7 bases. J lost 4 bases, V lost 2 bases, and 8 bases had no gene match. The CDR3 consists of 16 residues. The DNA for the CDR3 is TGTGCCAGCAGTTTAAAGGGGGCAAGTGATAATCAGCCCCAGCATTTT. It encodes CASSLKGASDNQPQHF.

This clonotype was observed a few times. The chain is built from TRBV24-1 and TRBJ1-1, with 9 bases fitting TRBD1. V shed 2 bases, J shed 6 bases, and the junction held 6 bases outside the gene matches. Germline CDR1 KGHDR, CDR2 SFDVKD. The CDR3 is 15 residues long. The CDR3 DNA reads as TGTGCCACCAGTGATTCAAAACAGGGGGCAGCTGAAGCTTTCTTT. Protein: CATSDSKQGAAEAFF.

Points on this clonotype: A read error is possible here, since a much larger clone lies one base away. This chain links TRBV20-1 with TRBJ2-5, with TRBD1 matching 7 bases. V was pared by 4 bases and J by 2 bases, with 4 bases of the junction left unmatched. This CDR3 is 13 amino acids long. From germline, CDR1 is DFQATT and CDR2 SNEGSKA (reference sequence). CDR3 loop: CSATGQRQETQYF. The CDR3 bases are TGCAGTGCTACGGGACAGAGACAAGAGACCCAGTACTTC.

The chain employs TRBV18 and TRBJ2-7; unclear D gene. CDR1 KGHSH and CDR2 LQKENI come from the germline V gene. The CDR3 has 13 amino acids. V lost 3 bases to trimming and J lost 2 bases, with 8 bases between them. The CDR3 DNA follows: TGTGCCAGCTCACCTAATGAGCCCTACGAGCAGTACTTC. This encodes CASSPNEPYEQYF.

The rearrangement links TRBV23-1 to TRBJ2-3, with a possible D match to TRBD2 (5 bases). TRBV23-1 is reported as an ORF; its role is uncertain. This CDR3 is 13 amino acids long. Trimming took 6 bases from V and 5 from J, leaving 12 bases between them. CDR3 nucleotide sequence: TGCGCCAGCAGAACGGGGAATTTAGATACGCAGTATTTT. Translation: CASRTGNLDTQYF.

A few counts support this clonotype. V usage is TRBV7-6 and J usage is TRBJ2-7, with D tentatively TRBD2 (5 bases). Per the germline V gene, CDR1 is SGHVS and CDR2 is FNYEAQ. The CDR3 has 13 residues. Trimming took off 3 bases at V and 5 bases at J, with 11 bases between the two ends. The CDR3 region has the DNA TGTGCCAGCAGCTTTGAGGGCACCCACGAGCAGTACTTC. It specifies CASSFEGTHEQYF.

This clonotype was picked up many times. The CDR3 is CSASGARVNTEAFF. As DNA, the CDR3 is TGCAGTGCTAGCGGCGCCAGGGTGAACACTGAAGCTTTCTTT. The chain carries TRBV20-1 and TRBJ1-1; D is perhaps TRBD1 (5 bases). Germline CDR1 DFQATT, CDR2 SNEGSKA (reference sequence). The length of the CDR3 is 14 residues. V lost 3 bases and J lost 0, with 11 bases in between.

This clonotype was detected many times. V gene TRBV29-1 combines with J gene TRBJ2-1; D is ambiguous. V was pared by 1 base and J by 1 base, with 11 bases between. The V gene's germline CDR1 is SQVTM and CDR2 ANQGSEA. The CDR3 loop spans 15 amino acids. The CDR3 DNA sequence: TGCAGCGTTGAAGGGATGGCGGTTTCCTACAATGAGCAGTTCTTC. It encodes CSVEGMAVSYNEQFF.

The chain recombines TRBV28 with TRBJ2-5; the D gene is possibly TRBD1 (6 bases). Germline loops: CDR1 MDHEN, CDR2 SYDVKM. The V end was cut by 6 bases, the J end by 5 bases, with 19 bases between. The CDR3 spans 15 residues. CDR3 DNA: TGTGCCAGCAGGACAGGAGTTACCGCTACCGAGACCCAGTACTTC. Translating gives CASRTGVTATETQYF.

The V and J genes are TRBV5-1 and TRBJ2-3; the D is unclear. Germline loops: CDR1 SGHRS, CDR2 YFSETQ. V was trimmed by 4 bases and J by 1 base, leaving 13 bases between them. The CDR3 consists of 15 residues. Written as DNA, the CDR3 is TGCGCCAGCAGCCCTAGTGGCCCCCGCACAGATACGCAGTATTTT. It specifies CASSPSGPRTDTQYF.

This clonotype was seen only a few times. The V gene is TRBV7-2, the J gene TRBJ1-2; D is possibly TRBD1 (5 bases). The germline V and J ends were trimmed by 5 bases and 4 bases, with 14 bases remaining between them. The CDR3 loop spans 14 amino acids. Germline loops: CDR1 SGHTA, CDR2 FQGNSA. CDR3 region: CASSPGTGSYGYTF. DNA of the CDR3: TGTGCCAGCAGCCCAGGGACCGGATCCTATGGCTACACCTTC.

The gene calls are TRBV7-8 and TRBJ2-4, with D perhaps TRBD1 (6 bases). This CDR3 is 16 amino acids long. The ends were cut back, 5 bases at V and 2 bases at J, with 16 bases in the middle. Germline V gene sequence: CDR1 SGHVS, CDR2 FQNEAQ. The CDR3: CASSIRQGNPKNIQYF. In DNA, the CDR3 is TGTGCCAGCAGCATCCGTCAGGGGAATCCCAAAAACATTCAGTACTTC.

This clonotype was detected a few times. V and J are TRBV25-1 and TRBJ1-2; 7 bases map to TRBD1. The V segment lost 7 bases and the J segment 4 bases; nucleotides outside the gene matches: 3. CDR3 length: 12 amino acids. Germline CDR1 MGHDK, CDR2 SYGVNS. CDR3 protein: CASKGAGYGYTF. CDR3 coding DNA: TGTGCCAGCAAGGGGGCGGGCTATGGCTACACCTTC.

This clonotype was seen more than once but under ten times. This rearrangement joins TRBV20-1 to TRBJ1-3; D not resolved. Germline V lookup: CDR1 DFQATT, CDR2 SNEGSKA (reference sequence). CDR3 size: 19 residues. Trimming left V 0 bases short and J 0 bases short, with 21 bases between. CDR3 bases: TGCAGTGCTAGAGATGATTTGGGCTCAGGACGGAGCTCTGGAAACACCATATATTTT. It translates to CSARDDLGSGRSSGNTIYF.

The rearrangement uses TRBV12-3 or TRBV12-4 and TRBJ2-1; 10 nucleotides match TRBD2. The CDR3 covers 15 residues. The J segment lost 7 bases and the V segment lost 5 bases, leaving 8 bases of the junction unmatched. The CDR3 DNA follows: TGTGCCAGCAGTCTTACTAGCGGGACAGGTAATGAGCAGTTCTTC. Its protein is CASSLTSGTGNEQFF.

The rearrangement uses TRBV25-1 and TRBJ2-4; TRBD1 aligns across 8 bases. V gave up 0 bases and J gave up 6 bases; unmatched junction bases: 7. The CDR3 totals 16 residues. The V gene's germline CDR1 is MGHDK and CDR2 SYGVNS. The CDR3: CASSEYFLGQGNIQYF. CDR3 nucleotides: TGTGCCAGCAGTGAATATTTTCTCGGACAGGGAAACATTCAGTACTTC.

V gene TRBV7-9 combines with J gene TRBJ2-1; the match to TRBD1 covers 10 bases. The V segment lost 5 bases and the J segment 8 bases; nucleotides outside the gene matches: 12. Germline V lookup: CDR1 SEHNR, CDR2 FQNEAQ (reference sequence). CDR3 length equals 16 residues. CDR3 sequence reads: CASSRKPGQGSDEQFF. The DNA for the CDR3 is TGTGCCAGCAGCCGTAAGCCGGGACAGGGGAGTGATGAGCAGTTCTTC.

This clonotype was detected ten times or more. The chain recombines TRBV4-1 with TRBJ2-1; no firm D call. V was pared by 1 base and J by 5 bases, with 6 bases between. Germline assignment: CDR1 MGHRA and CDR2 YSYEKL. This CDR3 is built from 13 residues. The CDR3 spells CASSQVLDNEQFF. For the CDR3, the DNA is TGCGCCAGCAGCCAAGTATTGGACAATGAGCAGTTCTTC.

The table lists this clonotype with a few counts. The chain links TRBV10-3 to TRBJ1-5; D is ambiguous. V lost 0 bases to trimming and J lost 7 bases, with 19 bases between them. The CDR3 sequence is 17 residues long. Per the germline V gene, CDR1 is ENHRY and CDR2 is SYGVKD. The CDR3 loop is CAISESALTIGSQPQHF. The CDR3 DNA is TGTGCCATCAGTGAGTCGGCTCTCACCATAGGGTCGCAGCCCCAGCATTTT.

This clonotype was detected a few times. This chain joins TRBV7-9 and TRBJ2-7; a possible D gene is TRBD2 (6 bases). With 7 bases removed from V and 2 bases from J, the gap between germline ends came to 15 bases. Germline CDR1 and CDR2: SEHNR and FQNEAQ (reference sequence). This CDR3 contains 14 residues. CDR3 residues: CASTSLAPTYEQYF. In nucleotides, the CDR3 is TGTGCCAGCACCAGCCTAGCGCCAACCTACGAGCAGTACTTC.